The T cell receptor (beta chain) under discussion was sequenced for a study of vaccination effects on CD4 cells after COVID-19. Only in-frame clones appear in the TCRdb table, and some are missing; sequencing was by immunoSEQ multiplex PCR. Here the sample spans tens of thousands of clones, approximately 70% being singletons. About this clone itself: Its target is not known.

CDR1 is SGHNT, CDR2 YYREEE, per germline (reference sequence). The CDR3 has 17 residues. V shed 3 bases, J shed 4 bases, and the junction held 13 bases outside the gene matches. Antigen-specific CD4+ T cells were first expanded with viral peptide pools by the ViraFEST assay and only then sequenced. On approximately day 9 of culture, CD4+ T cells were separated out. A PCR test confirmed that the person had SARS-CoV-2 infection between March and December 2020. A density of roughly 2 million PBMC per well was used; these cells were cultured with roughly 10 IU/ml IL-2 and 10 ug/ml peptides. Researchers swapped half the medium for IL-2 medium on both days 3 and 7.

The clonotype comes from a human donor who had a prior SARS-CoV-2 infection. J is TRBJ2-7 and V is TRBV5-4; 10 bases fit TRBD2. This specimen consisted of CD4+ T cells from PBMCs cultured with a peptide pool, obtained before COVID-19 vaccination. The CDR3 here is CASSSPRAGGSPYEQYF. The CDR3 DNA follows: TGTGCCAGCAGCTCCCCACGAGCGGGAGGGTCCCCTTACGAGCAGTACTTC.